A single sample gave rise to the 11 T cell receptor beta chains below, sequenced in a study of long-term antiretroviral therapy in people with HIV. Survey-level immunoSEQ v3.0 assays were run. Sequencing used immunoSEQ multiplex PCR; TCRdb keeps in-frame clones, though not all of them. This sample has over 30,000 clones, with about 97% found just once. The sequencing used unsorted PBMCs, collected 6.9 years after starting antiretroviral therapy. The receptor source for this set is a man aged 25 to 40 with HIV.

V is TRBV4-3 and J is TRBJ2-2; no clear D. Trimming left V 1 base short and J 6 bases short, with 9 bases between. This CDR3 spans 14 amino acids. CDR1 LGHNA and CDR2 YSLEER come from the germline V gene. In DNA form, the CDR3 reads TGCGCCAGCAGCCAAGTGGTAGAACCCGGGGAGCTGTTTTTT. Translating it yields CASSQVVEPGELFF.

V gene TRBV27 combines with J gene TRBJ1-5, with 8 positions matching TRBD1. Germline CDR1 is MNHEY and CDR2 is SMNVEV (reference sequence). V lost 4 bases, J lost 6 bases, and 8 bases stayed unmatched. The CDR3 loop spans 15 amino acids. The CDR3 loop reads CASSSRQGRTQPQHF. The CDR3 coding sequence is TGTGCCAGCAGTTCCCGACAGGGGAGAACTCAGCCCCAGCATTTT.

The V gene is TRBV6-6, the J gene TRBJ2-2, with no clear D. The V gene's germline CDR1 is MNHNY and CDR2 SVGAGI (reference sequence). V lost 2 bases and J 8 bases, leaving 6 bases between the germline ends. The CDR3 contains 12 residues. This chain's CDR3 is CASSYPLGELFF. CDR3 coding DNA: TGTGCCAGCAGTTACCCCCTTGGGGAGCTGTTTTTT.

The chain recombines TRBV7-8 with TRBJ1-3; 7 nucleotides align to TRBD1. The trim removed 6 bases at V and 1 base at J, leaving 12 bases unmatched. Per the germline V gene, CDR1 is SGHVS and CDR2 is FQNEAQ. The CDR3 runs to 17 residues. CDR3 sequence (DNA): TGTGCCAGCAGACTACAGAGGGGGCCCTCTTCTGGAAACACCATATATTTT. As protein: CASRLQRGPSSGNTIYF.

This chain links TRBV9 with TRBJ2-1; 7 bases align to TRBD2. Germline V gives CDR1 SGDLS, CDR2 YYNGEE. J gave up 0 bases and V 4 bases, and 4 bases lay outside the gene matches. The CDR3 length is 15 residues. Here the CDR3 DNA reads TGTGCCAGCAGCCGGGGAGGGACCTCCTACAATGAGCAGTTCTTC. This codes for CASSRGGTSYNEQFF.

The chain combines TRBV2 with TRBJ1-2, with 10 bases matching TRBD1. The CDR3 totals 12 residues. V was pared by 9 bases and J by 7 bases, with 5 bases of the junction left unmatched. Germline CDR1 reads SNHLY; CDR2 reads FYNNEI. The DNA for the CDR3 is TGTGCCAGGGGACAGGGGAAGCTTGGCTACACCTTC. Its protein product is CARGQGKLGYTF.

V gene TRBV29-1 combines with J gene TRBJ1-4, with D tentatively TRBD1 (5 bases). There are 11 residues in the CDR3. From germline, CDR1 is SQVTM and CDR2 ANQGSEA. Trimming pared 6 bases from V and 8 bases from J, leaving 10 bases between. This CDR3 reads CSVQGGEKLFF. CDR3 bases: TGCAGCGTCCAGGGTGGCGAAAAACTGTTTTTT.

The rearrangement uses TRBV6-1 and TRBJ2-7; D perhaps matches TRBD1 (6 bases). V dropped 7 bases and J dropped 2 bases, with 12 bases sitting between them. The CDR3 consists of 13 residues. Germline V lookup: CDR1 MNHNS, CDR2 SASEGT. CDR3 sequence reads: CASTRGQAYEQYF. As DNA, the CDR3 is TGTGCCAGCACCAGGGGACAAGCCTACGAGCAGTACTTC.

J is TRBJ2-7 and V is TRBV19; TRBD2 matches 12 bases. With 6 bases clipped from V and 1 base from J, the junction kept 4 bases outside the gene matches. The V gene's germline CDR1 is LNHDA and CDR2 SQIVND (reference sequence). The CDR3 spans 15 residues. In DNA, the CDR3 is TGTGCCAGTAGATCCGGGACTAGCGGGTCCTACGAGCAGTACTTC. Translating gives CASRSGTSGSYEQYF.

The chain employs TRBV2 and TRBJ2-1; TRBD2 is a possible D gene (5 bases). The CDR3 contains 14 residues. Germline values: CDR1 SNHLY, CDR2 FYNNEI. The V and J ends lost 4 bases and 8 bases respectively, with 15 bases between them. The CDR3 region is CASSGGSDLDEQFF. Here the CDR3 DNA reads TGTGCCAGCAGTGGCGGGTCGGACCTCGATGAGCAGTTCTTC.

This chain connects TRBV19 to TRBJ2-7; D remains ambiguous. With 4 bases removed from V and 3 bases from J, the gap between germline ends came to 7 bases. The CDR3 contains 12 residues. The germline V gene has CDR1 LNHDA and CDR2 SQIVND (reference sequence). The CDR3, as DNA: TGTGCCAGTAGTAACGGGTTCTACGAGCAGTACTTC. Its translation: CASSNGFYEQYF.